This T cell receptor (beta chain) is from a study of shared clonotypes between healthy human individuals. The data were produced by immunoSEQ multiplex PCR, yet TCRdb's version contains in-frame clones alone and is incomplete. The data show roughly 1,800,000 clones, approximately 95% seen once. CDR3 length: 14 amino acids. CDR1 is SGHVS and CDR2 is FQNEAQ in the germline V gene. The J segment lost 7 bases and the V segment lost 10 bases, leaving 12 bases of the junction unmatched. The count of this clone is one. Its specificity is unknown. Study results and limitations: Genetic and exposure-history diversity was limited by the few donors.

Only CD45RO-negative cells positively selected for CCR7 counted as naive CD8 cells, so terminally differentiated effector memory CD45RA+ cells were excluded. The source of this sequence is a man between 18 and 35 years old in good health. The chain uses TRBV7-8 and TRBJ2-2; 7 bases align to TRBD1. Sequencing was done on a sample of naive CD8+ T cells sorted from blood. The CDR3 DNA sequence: TGTGCCACTCAAGAGGGGGCTAGGGGCGGGGAGCTGTTTTTT. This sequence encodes CATQEGARGGELFF.